The present TCR beta chain was sequenced within a study of blood T cells in healthy people across ages. The study, taken as a whole, reports: Roughly linear age-related decline in beta diversity appeared, significant by age around 40.

Combining a sample-barcoded 5' primer with a J-beta primer mix, a second PCR ran for roughly 7 to 11 cycles. TCRdb processed the 5' RACE reads anew with MiXCR; each CDR3 protein has one entry. This sample carries around 1.5 million distinct CDR3 sequences, about 35% of them seen once, and the ten largest clones take approximately 11%. Losses at the gene ends were 5 bases for V and 5 bases for J; bases not matched to a gene: 15. Germline CDR1 and CDR2: MGHRA and YSYEKL. The CDR3 contains 17 residues. As to this clonotype: As yet, its antigen is unknown.

In terms of origin and age, donors were healthy Caucasian individuals from Russia aged about 6 to 90. The receptor was isolated from a woman under 40 in good health. The sequenced sample consisted of blood. The J gene is TRBJ1-5, the V gene TRBV4-1; 7 bases fit TRBD1. Written as DNA, the CDR3 is TGCGCCAGCAGCGCGGGGAGACAGGGTAAGAAGTATCAGCCCCAGCATTTT. Encoded protein: CASSAGRQGKKYQPQHF.